Listed below are T cell receptor beta chains from one sample, sequenced in a study of a mutant IDH1 vaccine in newly diagnosed glioma. Profiled with immunoSEQ multiplex PCR; TCRdb holds only in-frame clones, not every one. The table lists about 34,000 clones, about three quarters of them singletons. Sequenced material: peripheral blood mononuclear cells (PBMCs), taken from a glioma patient treated with radiotherapy, temozolomide or both. The receptor set was obtained from a man over 45 with glioma. Some clones in this sample may be carry-over from other donors' samples. CDR3s include the opening cysteine and the closing phenylalanine or tryptophan. D genes are given only for firm matches. Size is stated for part of the rows, as once, few or many counts, or as a class when the clone is expanded.

V	size	J	D	DNA	CDR3
TRBV5-5	.	TRBJ1-3	.	TGTGCCAGCAGCTTGGCCGGAGGGTCTGGAAACACCATATATTTT	CASSLAGGSGNTIYF
TRBV30	.	TRBJ1-2	.	TGTGCCTACGGACGGCGGACTAACTATGGCTACACCTTC	CAYGRRTNYGYTF
TRBV6-5	few	TRBJ1-1	TRBD1	TGTGCCGCAAGGGCAGGGGGAAACACTGAAGCTTTCTTT	CAARAGGNTEAFF
TRBV23-1	.	TRBJ1-1	.	TGCGCCAGCAGTCAATCACGGGGGATACAGAGAAGTGAAGCTTTCTTT	CASSQSRGIQRSEAFF
TRBV28	once	TRBJ2-7	TRBD1	TGTGCCAGCAGTTTAACAGGGGCTCCCTTAGACTACGAGCAGTACTTC	CASSLTGAPLDYEQYF
TRBV6-1	.	TRBJ1-5	TRBD1	TGTGCCAGCAGCTTCTCCGGGACAGGGAGTCAGCCCCAGCATTTT	CASSFSGTGSQPQHF
TRBV7-9	.	TRBJ2-7	.	TGTGCCAGCAGCCTGCGTGCCTACGAGCAGTACTTC	CASSLRAYEQYF
TRBV28	.	TRBJ1-1	.	TGTGCCAGCAGCCGGTGGGCACAGGGTAACAAAGCTTTCTTT	CASSRWAQGNKAFF
TRBV7-9	.	TRBJ2-7	.	TGTGCCAGCAGTCGAACAGGCCTCGGCTACGAGCAGTACTTC	CASSRTGLGYEQYF
TRBV19	.	TRBJ2-5	.	TGTGCCAGTAGTATAGCGGGCAGCAAGCTAGAGACCCAGTACTTC	CASSIAGSKLETQYF
TRBV6-6	.	TRBJ1-4	.	TGTGCCAGCAGTGCCTCGACAGCAACTAATGAAAAACTGTTTTTT	CASSASTATNEKLFF
TRBV7-6	.	TRBJ1-6	TRBD1	TGTGCCAGCAGCTCTCGACAGGGGAATTCACCCCTCCACTTT	CASSSRQGNSPLHF
TRBV5-1	.	TRBJ2-5	.	TGCGCCAGCAGCTCGGGGGAGGGGGCAGAGACCCAGTACTTC	CASSSGEGAETQYF
TRBV28	.	TRBJ2-5	TRBD1	TGTGCCAGCAGTGGACAGGGAATGGAGACCCAGTACTTC	CASSGQGMETQYF
TRBV7-2	.	TRBJ2-3	TRBD2	TGTGCCAGCAGCTTAGTGGGAGGGATGGCAGATACGCAGTATTTT	CASSLVGGMADTQYF
TRBV27	.	TRBJ1-2	.	TGTGCCAGCACTTCGATAAACACGGGGGATGGCTACACCTTC	CASTSINTGDGYTF
TRBV5-1	.	TRBJ1-3	TRBD1	TGCGCCAGCAGCTTGGGGGACAGGGAAAGATTCTTAAACACCATATATTTT	CASSLGDRERFLNTIYF
TRBV19	.	TRBJ1-5	.	TGTGCCAGTAGTATAGGAGATCAGCCCCAGCATTTT	CASSIGDQPQHF
TRBV30	.	TRBJ1-2	.	TGTGCCTGGGAGGGTGACAGAGGGAACTATGGCTACACCTTC	CAWEGDRGNYGYTF
TRBV6-1	.	TRBJ2-5	.	TGTGCCAGCGAGGTGAACCAAGAGACCCAGTACTTC	CASEVNQETQYF
TRBV29-1	once	TRBJ1-2	.	TGCAGCGTCGTCTCTCTGGCAGATAACTATGGCTACACCTTC	CSVVSLADNYGYTF
TRBV10-3	.	TRBJ1-2	.	TGTGCCATCAGTGTAATGGGTGCGAACTATGGCTACACCTTC	CAISVMGANYGYTF
TRBV2	.	TRBJ2-1	TRBD2	TGTGCCAGCAAAATACTAGCGGGGAACAATGAGCAGTTCTTC	CASKILAGNNEQFF
TRBV30	.	TRBJ2-3	.	TGTGCCTGGAGTAACCCAGGCACAGATACGCAGTATTTT	CAWSNPGTDTQYF
TRBV5-4	once	TRBJ2-3	TRBD2	TGTGCCAGCAGCTCGGGACTAGCGGGAGGGAAGGGAACAGATACGCAGTATTTT	CASSSGLAGGKGTDTQYF
TRBV7-9	.	TRBJ1-1	.	TGTGCCAGCAGCCGTTACACTGAAGCTTTCTTT	CASSRYTEAFF
TRBV29-1	.	TRBJ2-5	.	TGCAGCGGGAGTGGAAGGACTTCAGTGGAGACCCAGTACTTC	CSGSGRTSVETQYF
TRBV6-1	once	TRBJ2-7	.	TGTGCCAGCTGGGCGTACGAGCAGTACTTC	CASWAYEQYF
TRBV7-9	.	TRBJ2-7	.	TGTGCCAGCAGCTTCTGGCTGGAGGGGCCGAACCTCCCCGAGCAGTACTTC	CASSFWLEGPNLPEQYF
TRBV2	.	TRBJ2-3	TRBD2	TGTGCCAGCAGTGAATCTCTTAGCGGGGATACGCAGTATTTT	CASSESLSGDTQYF
TRBV6-1	.	TRBJ2-5	TRBD2	TGTGCCAGCACACTAGCGGGGACCAAGACCCAGTACTTC	CASTLAGTKTQYF
TRBV9	.	TRBJ2-7	.	TGTGCCAGCAGCGGAGCAGAGTACGAGCAGTACTTC	CASSGAEYEQYF
TRBV14	.	TRBJ1-2	TRBD1	TGTGCCAGCAGCCGGGAGCTGGGACAGACGACAAGTGGCTACACCTTC	CASSRELGQTTSGYTF
TRBV9	.	TRBJ1-5	TRBD1	TGTGCCAGCAGCACAGGACAGGTCAATCAGCCCCAGCATTTT	CASSTGQVNQPQHF
TRBV7-2	.	TRBJ2-3	TRBD2	TGTGCCAGCAGCCTACTAGCGGGAGTAGATACGCAGTATTTT	CASSLLAGVDTQYF
TRBV29-1	.	TRBJ2-7	TRBD1	TGCAGCGCCGGGACAGGGGGTTACGAGCAGTACTTC	CSAGTGGYEQYF
TRBV5-1	.	TRBJ1-6	.	TGCGCCAGCAGTACTTCCCGGGACGGGGATTATTCACCCCTCCACTTT	CASSTSRDGDYSPLHF
TRBV19	.	TRBJ2-2	.	TGTGCCAGTAGTAGGGCGACCGGCAGGACCGGGGAGCTGTTTTTT	CASSRATGRTGELFF
TRBV6-5	.	TRBJ1-2	.	TGTGCCAGCAGAAGTACAGGCCAACTAGGGGGCTACACCTTC	CASRSTGQLGGYTF
TRBV9	few	TRBJ1-1	TRBD1	TGTGCCAGCAGCCTGGGACAGCGGAACACTGAAGCTTTCTTT	CASSLGQRNTEAFF
TRBV5-1	.	TRBJ2-2	.	TGCGCCAGCAGACCACAGGGCACCGGGGAGCTGTTTTTT	CASRPQGTGELFF
TRBV7-9	medium-sized	TRBJ2-7	.	TGTGCCAGCAGCTTAGCGGGTTCGGGCGAGCAGTACTTC	CASSLAGSGEQYF
TRBV4-3	.	TRBJ2-5	.	TGCGCCAGCAGCCAAGATCCGGGGAGTGTGACCCAGTACTTC	CASSQDPGSVTQYF
TRBV7-9	.	TRBJ2-3	.	TGTGCCAGCAGCTTAGCTGGGCAGGGCACAGATACGCAGTATTTT	CASSLAGQGTDTQYF
TRBV15	.	TRBJ1-2	.	TGTGCCACCAGCAGAGAAGAAGGGGATGGCTACACCTTC	CATSREEGDGYTF
TRBV14	.	TRBJ2-7	.	TGTGCCAGCAGCCAAGACCGGACACTCCAGGGAGAGCAGTACTTC	CASSQDRTLQGEQYF
TRBV9	.	TRBJ2-7	TRBD2	TGTGCCAGCAGCGCCGGACTAGCGGGAAGTTACGAGCAGTACTTC	CASSAGLAGSYEQYF
TRBV15	few	TRBJ2-6	.	TGTGCCACCAGCAGAGAGGGGGGTACTGGGGCCAACGTCCTGACTTTC	CATSREGGTGANVLTF
TRBV2	few	TRBJ1-1	TRBD1	TGTGCCAGCAGTGTAAGGACAGGGGCTTTCTTT	CASSVRTGAFF
TRBV11-2	.	TRBJ1-3	.	TGTGCCAGCAGCCCTATAAGGTCTGGAAACACCATATATTTT	CASSPIRSGNTIYF
TRBV7-2	.	TRBJ1-6	TRBD1	TGTGCCAGCAGCTTAGGGACAGGGAGGATTTCACCCCTCCACTTT	CASSLGTGRISPLHF
TRBV5-4	.	TRBJ2-5	.	TGTGCCAGCAGCTCCATCACCCGAGAGGAGACCCAGTACTTC	CASSSITREETQYF
TRBV30	.	TRBJ1-3	TRBD1	TGTGCCTGGAGTGTACAGGGGGCTGACACCATATATTTT	CAWSVQGADTIYF
TRBV11-3	.	TRBJ1-1	.	TGTGCCAGCGGGCAGGGAGGGAACACTGAAGCTTTCTTT	CASGQGGNTEAFF
TRBV10-3	.	TRBJ2-3	.	TGTGCCATCAGTGCGGGCAGGGGTGGTGCAGATACGCAGTATTTT	CAISAGRGGADTQYF
TRBV6-5	few	TRBJ2-2	TRBD2	TGTGCCAGCAGTTCCGGGAGGGAGACCGGGGAGCTGTTTTTT	CASSSGRETGELFF
TRBV6-1	.	TRBJ2-7	.	TGTGCCAGCAATCGGGGGTACGAGCAGTACTTC	CASNRGYEQYF
TRBV2	.	TRBJ1-5	.	TGTGCCAGCAGTGAAGGACAGCTTAATCAGCCCCAGCATTTT	CASSEGQLNQPQHF